This T cell receptor beta chain was sequenced during a study of persistence of HIV-infected CD4 T cells. Background on the study: Up to about 200 mL blood was drawn at multiple time points; two donors had single-time leukapheresis. General study findings and limits: Within sorted populations, more oligoclonal TCRs accompanied more oligoclonal proviruses.

An overlapping HIV-1 Gag peptide pool stimulated these cells at about 1 ug/peptide/mL. CD40L-negative CD69-negative CD45RO-high memory CD4+ T cells were sorted as populations depleted of antigen-responding cells. The libraries were made with immunoSEQ version 4 in survey mode. Data came from immunoSEQ multiplex PCR; TCRdb stores just in-frame clones and leaves some out. Of about 36,000 clones detected, about 85% appear once; the ten largest clones hold roughly 5.9%. This clone was counted a few times. Its antigen is as yet unknown. CDR3 length: 14 amino acids. V lost 6 bases, J lost 4 bases, and 13 bases lay in between. Germline CDR1 is LNHDA and CDR2 is SQIVND (reference sequence).

The chain links TRBV19 to TRBJ1-3; D is undetermined. The TCR was taken from an adult with HIV. The donor label of this sample is uncertain. The source material was cultured CD4+ T cells from PBMCs, sampled from a patient who received antiretroviral therapy. The CDR3 is CASRGSGTGNTIYF. CDR3 nucleotides: TGTGCCAGTAGAGGGTCGGGTACCGGAAACACCATATATTTT.